What follows are 21 T cell receptor beta chains derived from one specimen sequenced in a study of PD-1 blockade in classical Hodgkin lymphoma. Only in-frame clones appear in the TCRdb table, and some are missing; sequencing was by immunoSEQ multiplex PCR. The repertoire has about 76,000 clones, roughly 90% of them found once; the top ten carry 22%. All the patients suffered relapse after autologous stem cell transplantation, and brentuximab vedotin exposure differed. The sample here was peripheral blood mononuclear cells (PBMCs), taken at baseline. The receptors were gathered from a human donor with classical Hodgkin lymphoma.

This clone was detected only a few times. The same CDR3 can be traced to other DNA sequences in this sample. The gene calls are TRBV11-3 and TRBJ2-5; tentative D call: TRBD1 (6 bases). The germline CDR1 and CDR2 sequences are SGHNT and YENEEA. This CDR3 comprises 15 residues. Trimming took off 1 base at V and 2 bases at J, with 11 bases between the two ends. CDR3 DNA: TGTGCCAGCAGCTTAGGGGCCAGGGGACAAGAGACCCAGTACTTC. Amino acid sequence: CASSLGARGQETQYF.

The V call is TRBV27, the J call TRBJ2-3; D is undetermined. The CDR3 spans 14 residues. The V end was cut by 6 bases, the J end by 0 bases, with 10 bases between. The germline V gene encodes CDR1 MNHEY and CDR2 SMNVEV (reference sequence). The CDR3 loop is CASRLTVSTDTQYF. The CDR3 coding sequence is TGTGCCAGCAGACTGACGGTTAGCACAGATACGCAGTATTTT.

The rearrangement uses TRBV6-6 and TRBJ1-1, with D possibly being TRBD1 (6 bases). Germline V lookup: CDR1 MNHNY, CDR2 SVGAGI (reference sequence). The ends were cut back, 5 bases at V and 5 bases at J, with 12 bases in the middle. CDR3 size: 13 residues. DNA for the CDR3: TGTGCCAGCAGTCGCGTAGGGGGGACTGAAGCTTTCTTT. It specifies CASSRVGGTEAFF.

This clone was recorded only once. The rearrangement joins TRBV28 to TRBJ2-7; D possibly corresponds to TRBD2 (5 bases). Germline lookup yields CDR1 MDHEN and CDR2 SYDVKM. The CDR3 extends over 14 amino acids. V was clipped by 6 bases and J by 3 bases, with 15 bases between them. The CDR3 loop reads CASSNGLRGYEQYF. CDR3 sequence (DNA): TGTGCCAGCAGCAACGGACTCCGAGGCTACGAGCAGTACTTC.

The V call is TRBV30, the J call TRBJ1-1, with a weak D call TRBD1 (5 bases). Trimming removed 4 bases at V and 11 bases at J, with 17 bases between. Germline V gene data show CDR1 as GTSNPN and CDR2 as SVGIG (reference sequence). The CDR3 consists of 12 residues. CDR3 in amino acids: CAWKVERGRAFF. CDR3 nucleotides: TGTGCCTGGAAGGTAGAACGGGGCAGGGCTTTCTTT. Based on the CDR3 plus reference TRBV30 and TRBJ1-1, the full variable domain is SQTIHQWPATLVQPVGSPLSLECTVEGTSNPNLYWYRQAAGRGLQLLFYSVGIGQISSEVPQNLSASRPQDRQFILSSKKLLLSDSGFYLCAWKVERGRAFFGQGTRLTVV.

This chain joins TRBV30 and TRBJ1-2; maybe TRBD1 (5 bases). V was pared by 6 bases and J by 5 bases, with 16 bases between. The CDR3 runs to 13 residues. Per germline, CDR1 GTSNPN and CDR2 SVGIG (reference sequence). The DNA of the CDR3 is TGTGCCTGCCGGGACTCCCTAGGGTATGGCTACACCTTC. It translates to CACRDSLGYGYTF.

The rearrangement links TRBV30 to TRBJ2-7; D remains unclear. Trimming left V 2 bases short and J 6 bases short, with 11 bases between. This CDR3 is built from 12 residues. Germline CDR1 and CDR2: GTSNPN and SVGIG (reference sequence). DNA of the CDR3: TGTGCCTGGAGTTTACCCCCCGGCGAGCAGTACTTC. Residues: CAWSLPPGEQYF.

The V call is TRBV4-2, the J call TRBJ2-5, with 10 bases that match TRBD2. Germline V gene sequence: CDR1 LGHNA, CDR2 YNFKEQ. With V trimmed by 1 base and J by 1 base, 15 bases remained unmatched. The CDR3 has 20 amino acids. In DNA form, the CDR3 reads TGTGCCAGCAGCCAAGGGTCTACTAGCGGGACTAAAAGTGGCCAAGAGACCCAGTACTTC. Its translation: CASSQGSTSGTKSGQETQYF.

This clone was recorded only once. The V call is TRBV11-2, the J call TRBJ1-4, with D possibly TRBD1 on 6 matching bases. Between the trimmed V and J ends, which lost 3 bases and 8 bases, there was a span of 16 bases. This CDR3 spans 15 amino acids. Germline CDR1 is SGHAT and CDR2 is FQNNGV. The CDR3 nucleotides read TGTGCCAGCAGCTTGCAACAGGGAGTGAAAGAAAAACTGTTTTTT. It encodes CASSLQQGVKEKLFF.

The chain couples TRBV6-1 to TRBJ1-5; the D gene is possibly TRBD1 (5 bases). V dropped 2 bases and J dropped 7 bases, with 21 bases sitting between them. CDR1 and CDR2 from the germline V gene are MNHNS and SASEGT. The length of the CDR3 is 17 residues. Written as DNA, the CDR3 is TGTGCCAGCAGTGAATGGGAGGTGGGGCAGGGTCGGCAGCCCCAGCATTTT. Translating gives CASSEWEVGQGRQPQHF.

This clone turned up a few times. This sequence joins TRBV19 and TRBJ1-4, with 8 bases lining up with TRBD1. The CDR3 is 13 amino acids. CDR1 is LNHDA, CDR2 SQIVND, per germline (reference sequence). The V gene end was trimmed by 5 bases and the J gene end by 7 bases; junction bases not matched to a gene: 3. In DNA, the CDR3 is TGTGCCAGTAGTCTCGGGACAGGTGAAAAACTGTTTTTT. Translating it yields CASSLGTGEKLFF.

The gene calls are TRBV4-1 and TRBJ2-1; TRBD1 matches at 7 bases. Germline V gives CDR1 MGHRA, CDR2 YSYEKL. The length of the CDR3 is 14 residues. The V segment lost 3 bases and the J segment 9 bases; nucleotides outside the gene matches: 8. The CDR3 loop reads CASSHDRALTEQFF. The CDR3 bases are TGCGCCAGCAGCCACGACAGGGCTTTGACTGAGCAGTTCTTC.

The chain recombines TRBV10-1 with TRBJ2-1; 13 bases map to TRBD2. The CDR3 totals 15 residues. Germline loops: CDR1 WNHNN, CDR2 SYGVQD (reference sequence). The V segment lost 6 bases and the J segment 8 bases; nucleotides outside the gene matches: 7. CDR3 sequence (DNA): TGCGCCAGCAGCAAAGGACTAGCGGGAGTGGATGAGCAGTTCTTC. Translating gives CASSKGLAGVDEQFF.

This clone rates as medium-sized. The rearrangement joins TRBV6-1 to TRBJ1-1, with a weak D call TRBD1 (6 bases). The CDR3 is 14 amino acids. Trimming took 2 bases from V and 6 from J, leaving 13 bases between them. The germline V gene has CDR1 MNHNS and CDR2 SASEGT. The CDR3 DNA sequence: TGTGCCAGCAGTGAAAGCGCCTACAGGGCTGAAGCTTTCTTT. Translating it yields CASSESAYRAEAFF.

The chain recombines TRBV4-3 with TRBJ1-5, with D tentatively TRBD1 (5 bases). CDR1 LGHNA and CDR2 YSLEER come from the germline V gene. V lost 0 bases to trimming and J lost 7 bases, with 13 bases between them. This CDR3 has 15 residues. In DNA form, the CDR3 reads TGCGCCAGCAGCCAAGATTGGGGGGATGAGCAGCCCCAGCATTTT. Its protein product is CASSQDWGDEQPQHF.

The rearrangement joins TRBV19 to TRBJ2-3; the match to TRBD2 covers 11 bases. The V segment lost 7 bases and the J segment 0 bases; nucleotides outside the gene matches: 3. Germline lookup yields CDR1 LNHDA and CDR2 SQIVND (reference sequence). The length of the CDR3 is 15 residues. CDR3 DNA sequence: TGTGCCAGTATCAGGACTAGCGGGAGCACAGATACGCAGTATTTT. Its protein product is CASIRTSGSTDTQYF.

The CDR3 coding sequence is TGCAGCTTGCTCCAGCAGTACGAGCAGTACTTC. This sequence encodes CSLLQQYEQYF. V and J are TRBV20-1 and TRBJ2-7; D gene ambiguous. The CDR3 totals 11 residues. From germline, CDR1 is DFQATT and CDR2 SNEGSKA (reference sequence).

The chain links TRBV25-1 to TRBJ2-5, with a possible D match to TRBD2 (5 bases). Germline CDR1 MGHDK, CDR2 SYGVNS. Between the trimmed V and J ends, which lost 2 bases and 2 bases, there was a span of 18 bases. CDR3 length: 17 amino acids. The CDR3 here is CASSEPLEAEPQETQYF. CDR3 nucleotides: TGTGCCAGCAGTGAACCCCTGGAGGCAGAACCTCAAGAGACCCAGTACTTC.

The chain has TRBV2 and TRBJ2-3, with TRBD1 matching 8 bases. The V gene's germline CDR1 is SNHLY and CDR2 FYNNEI. The CDR3 totals 16 residues. With V trimmed by 5 bases and J by 0 bases, 7 bases remained unmatched. The CDR3 reads CASSLVGQESTDTQYF. DNA of the CDR3: TGTGCCAGCAGTCTCGTGGGACAGGAAAGCACAGATACGCAGTATTTT.

This rearrangement joins TRBV6-1 to TRBJ1-1; maybe TRBD1 (6 bases). Per germline, CDR1 MNHNS and CDR2 SASEGT. The CDR3 has 13 amino acids. V gave up 7 bases and J gave up 9 bases, with 18 bases separating them. CDR3 nucleotide sequence: TGTGCCAGCACGTTCAGGGGACTTGAGAAAGCTTTCTTT. This codes for CASTFRGLEKAFF.

The chain carries TRBV18 and TRBJ2-1; either TRBD1 or TRBD2 may supply D (5 bases each). Germline loops: CDR1 KGHSH, CDR2 LQKENI. Trimming took 4 bases from V and 0 from J, leaving 16 bases between them. The CDR3 runs to 17 residues. CDR3 amino acids: CASSLGLWGSSYNEQFF. As DNA, the CDR3 is TGTGCCAGCTCACTGGGGTTGTGGGGGAGCTCCTACAATGAGCAGTTCTTC.